Sequencing of this T cell receptor beta chain was carried out in a study of beta chain features in type 1 diabetes. Study-wide results and limits: TCRB repertoires of naive, central memory and Treg cells appeared more similar among patients than among healthy donors.

Expressed TCRB transcripts were sequenced, since all the RNA that had been isolated was reverse transcribed. Method: immunoSEQ multiplex PCR; TCRdb's copy keeps in-frame clones and lacks some. The sample includes about 400,000 clones, roughly 13% of them seen just once. One heparinised blood draw averaging about 116 mL was given by each donor. Stem cell-like memory, regulatory, central memory and naive CD4+ cells were sorted via CD45RO/CCR7/CD25/CD127/CD95/CD27. Comment on this clone: Its cognate antigen is unknown.

The germline V gene encodes CDR1 LGHNA and CDR2 YSLEER. J was trimmed by 7 bases and V by 0 bases; bases with no gene match: 5. CDR3 size: 15 residues. What was sequenced was naive CD4+ T cells from blood. The receptor was derived from a young man in good health. This chain connects TRBV4-3 to TRBJ1-5; 8 bases are shared with TRBD1. The CDR3 protein is CASSQDNDRGQPQHF. CDR3 in DNA: TGCGCCAGCAGCCAAGATAATGACAGGGGCCAGCCCCAGCATTTT.